The source of this T cell receptor beta chain is a study of blood T cell repertoires in COVID-19 (dated by TCRdb to 2018 to 2020). Background on the whole study: Samples from collaborators originated in the United States, Italy and Spain and spanned both the acute and convalescent phases of COVID-19. The prospective study material was composed of cDNA or gDNA derived from T cells, B-cell-depleted T cells, or PBMCs. Subjects who had been exposed to COVID-19, were actively infected with it, or had recovered from it provided the deeply sampled blood TCRbeta repertoires that made up the dataset. A freely available public database, intended as a resource for researchers studying the immune response to SARS-CoV-2, is where the repertoires were released. Samples came from the ongoing ImmuneRACE study (first 160 participants) plus 1,254 subjects from 6 global collaborators. The sample metadata nearly always contained a de-identified subject ID, COVID-19 status, age in years and sex. Where available, HLA class I and class II types were taken from metadata supplied by the sample provider and were not determined by assay-based typing.

TCRbeta CDR3 regions were amplified from genomic DNA by means of the immunoSEQ Assay, a bias-controlled multiplex PCR. On the authors' methods: Within the assay, amplification of reference gene primers was used to estimate how many nucleated cells each sample contained. Sequence reads were collapsed and filtered to measure the absolute abundance of every unique TCRbeta CDR3 rearrangement. For each sample, productive Simpson clonality was calculated as the square root of Simpson's diversity index over productive rearrangements. TCRdb holds this immuneACCESS table with in-frame rearrangements only. Some clones are missing; in checked studies, unresolved V genes explain under half, and the rest has no known cause. Clone size and the V and J calls come from that table; the DNA yielded D and trimming. The sample table contains 200,000 to 300,000 clones; only one count was recorded for more than 70% of them. The top ten constitute around 1.2% of the sample.

Of note for this clone: Its antigen has not been determined. Per-base qualities were not stored, and no clone one base away is much larger.

V loses 3 bases at its end and J loses 4 bases; junction bases beyond the gene matches: 5. Looking up the germline V gene yields CDR1 MGHRA and CDR2 YSYEKL. The CDR3 numbers 14 residues from cysteine through phenylalanine. Only CDR3 DNA remains: 42 bases, in frame from the first base. Participants in the prospective study were enrolled through a virtual design, were aged roughly 18 to 100 years, and lived in about two dozen United States geographic areas. Cohort assignment in the prospective study relied on participant-reported clinical history from a screening survey and a study questionnaire. Each participant in the prospective study had whole blood, serum and a nasopharyngeal or oropharyngeal swab collected by mobile phlebotomists. Over a roughly 2-month period, participants in the prospective study had the option of providing additional blood draws and questionnaires. Blood samples from the prospective study were shipped frozen or at room temperature prior to DNA extraction.

The paper's findings and limits, for the study overall: The quantity of clinical and demographic metadata differed by source and by participant and was supplied without curation.

The rearrangement combines TRBV4-1 with TRBJ1-2, and TRBD1 matches 7 of the central bases. Sequences were obtained from PBMCs or T cells enriched from blood (not recorded which). The source of this sequence is a woman aged 40 to 55 with acute COVID-19. Here the CDR3 is given as CASSHLPGGYGYTF. The nucleotide sequence reads as follows: TGCGCCAGCAGCCATCTACCAGGGGGCTATGGCTACACCTTC.